The entry below gives a single TCR beta chain sequence along with its context. Many counts were recorded for this clonotype. Its antigen is still unknown. Base qualities are missing; no much larger clone stands one base away. The sequencing machine was an Illumina HiSeq 1500. TCRdb applied fastp at Q25 and MiXCR to the public reads, then kept only in-frame beta chains. Rows with a matching CDR3 protein are joined into one entry that keeps the most common DNA and genes. The sample table records about 700,000 distinct CDR3 sequences; around a third of these occur just once. The ten largest clones capture approximately 18% of the sample. The data stem from a study of T cell repertoires in cytomegalovirus infection (dated by TCRdb to about 2019). Broadly, across the study: Peptide stimulations targeted recently identified HLA-C-restricted CMV epitopes, whose presentation resists viral immunomodulation, together with well-studied HLA-B-restricted epitopes. Because public TCR beta signatures pointed to carriage of CMV infection together with the matching HLA type, the HLA type of each donor mattered for the analysis. What the authors observed across the whole study: The ex vivo response was dominated by HLA-C-restricted CMV-specific TCR beta clonotypes, which also provided the single most frequent clonotype in two of eight donors. Carriers of CMV infection plus the relevant HLA type were discriminated by the cumulative frequency of public TCR beta family members in the study cohort and in an independent approximately 350-donor cohort.

This specimen's treatment or condition label, interpreted: in vitro stimulation with specific CMV peptide epitopes to enrich CMV-specific T cells. Deletion took 5 bases off V and 4 bases off J, with a span of 13 bases between the germline ends. From cysteine to phenylalanine, the CDR3 is 14 amino acids long. This entry keeps only the CDR3 DNA: 42 bases, framed from base 1. Via the germline V gene, CDR1 is SGHTA and CDR2 FQGNSA. This sequence was found in a human donor in good health (CMV status not recorded). Some clones in this sample may be carry-over from other donors' samples. Sequencing used cultured PBMCs, obtained from culture after CMV antigen stimulation. The V and J genes are TRBV7-2 and TRBJ2-3, with the D gene call left open. The CDR3 sequence is CASSRHPVPDTQYF. Here is the DNA: TGTGCCAGCAGCCGTCACCCAGTGCCAGATACGCAGTATTTT. Supplemented by the reference TRBV7-2 and TRBJ2-3 proteins around the CDR3, the complete variable domain is GAGVSQSPSNKVTEKGKDVELRCDPISGHTALYWYRQSLGQGLEFLIYFQGNSAPDKSGLPSDRFSAERTGGSVSTLTIQRTQQEDSAVYLCASSRHPVPDTQYFGPGTRLTVL.